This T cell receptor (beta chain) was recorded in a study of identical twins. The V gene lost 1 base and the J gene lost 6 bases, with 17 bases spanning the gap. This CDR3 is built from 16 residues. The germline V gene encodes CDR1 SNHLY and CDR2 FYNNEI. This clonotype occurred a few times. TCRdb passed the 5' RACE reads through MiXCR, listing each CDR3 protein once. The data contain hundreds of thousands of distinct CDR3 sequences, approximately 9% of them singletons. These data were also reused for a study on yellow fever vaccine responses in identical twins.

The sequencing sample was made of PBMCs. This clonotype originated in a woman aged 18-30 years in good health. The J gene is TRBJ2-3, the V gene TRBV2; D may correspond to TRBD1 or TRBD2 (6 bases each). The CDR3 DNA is TGTGCCAGCAGTGAAGTGGGGGGCGCTCCGTCGGATACGCAGTATTTT. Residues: CASSEVGGAPSDTQYF.